Following are 24 T cell receptor beta chains from one sample sequenced in a study of post-analysis software for immune sequencing data. General study findings and limits: There were about 5 TRBV segments more frequent in patients than controls, and TRBV5-6, TRBV5-1 and TRBV20-1 were among them.

The antigens for these receptors are not known. Researchers reported that TCR beta cDNA libraries carried unique molecular identifiers. TCRdb reanalysed the PCR reads using MiXCR and keeps one entry per CDR3 protein. The table includes about 770,000 distinct CDR3 sequences, just over 45% detected once. Sequenced input: blood. These receptors were collected from a girl aged 5-17 years with multiple sclerosis.

This clonotype has a handful of counts. V gene TRBV4-2 combines with J gene TRBJ2-1, with 11 bases that match TRBD2. Germline lookup yields CDR1 LGHNA and CDR2 YNFKEQ. This CDR3 spans 17 amino acids. Trimming took 4 bases from V and 6 from J; bases not matched to a gene: 11. CDR3 nucleotide sequence: TGTGCCAGCAGCCTAAAGGCCTTAGCGGGAGGGCCCAATGAGCAGTTCTTC. It translates to CASSLKALAGGPNEQFF.

V gene TRBV29-1 combines with J gene TRBJ2-4; a possible D gene is TRBD2 (6 bases). The closer fit of TRBJ2-7 to the DNA end suggests the J call may be wrong. Germline CDR1 and CDR2: SQVTM and ANQGSEA. The CDR3 length is 13 residues. The CDR3 DNA reads as TGCAGCGTCGGCCGGGACTTTGGCTACGAGCAGTACTTC. The encoded protein is CSVGRDFGYEQYF.

The V call is TRBV6-6, the J call TRBJ2-1; no clear D. This CDR3 has 14 amino acids. Looked up from germline, CDR1 is MNHNY and CDR2 is SVGAGI (reference sequence). V dropped 2 bases and J dropped 5 bases, with 10 bases sitting between them. This CDR3 reads CASSYRDGHNEQFF. The CDR3 bases are TGTGCCAGCAGTTACCGTGACGGACACAATGAGCAGTTCTTC.

Written as DNA, the CDR3 is TGTGCCAGCAGCGTACGGGACCCCCCGCACTACAATGAGCAGTTCTTC. Residues: CASSVRDPPHYNEQFF. The J gene is TRBJ2-1, the V gene TRBV9; D may be TRBD1 or TRBD2 (5 bases each). Trimming left V 1 base short and J 3 bases short, with 14 bases between. From germline, CDR1 is SGDLS and CDR2 YYNGEE. The CDR3 loop spans 16 amino acids.

A few counts support this clonotype. No DNA is shown, since the ends of the CDR3 on it are uncertain; the CDR3 is the one TCRdb lists. V and J are TRBV20-1 and TRBJ2-7; the table gives TRBD2 as D, unverified against the DNA. From its first to its last residue, the CDR3 has 15 amino acids. CDR1 is DFQATT, CDR2 SNEGSKA, per germline (reference sequence). The CDR3 reads CSARSNGVASGAEYF.

The rearrangement joins TRBV2 to TRBJ2-3, with no clear D. In germline, CDR1 is SNHLY, CDR2 FYNNEI. The CDR3 is made up of 14 amino acids. V was pared by 8 bases and J by 2 bases, with 14 bases between. The CDR3: CASQPDLVTDTQYF. The CDR3 DNA sequence: TGTGCCAGCCAGCCAGATTTGGTCACAGATACGCAGTATTTT.

This sequence joins TRBV12-3 or TRBV12-4 and TRBJ2-1, with TRBD1 matching 8 bases. CDR3 length: 13 amino acids. J lost 10 bases, V lost 5 bases, and 7 bases had no gene match. This chain's CDR3 is CASSPTGVGEQFF. In DNA form, the CDR3 reads TGTGCCAGCAGTCCGACAGGGGTCGGGGAGCAGTTCTTC.

This clonotype was seen many times. This chain's CDR3 is CSARDPAGGRNEQFF. The CDR3 DNA is TGCAGTGCTAGAGATCCGGCGGGAGGGCGTAATGAGCAGTTCTTC. J is TRBJ2-1 and V is TRBV20-1; the match to TRBD2 covers 9 bases. The V segment lost 0 bases and the J segment 7 bases; nucleotides outside the gene matches: 7. Germline V gene sequence: CDR1 DFQATT, CDR2 SNEGSKA (reference sequence). CDR3 length: 15 amino acids.

The chain recombines TRBV30 with TRBJ1-5; possible D gene TRBD1, 5 bases. Germline V CDR1 and CDR2: GTSNPN, SVGIG (reference sequence). The V gene lost 5 bases and the J gene lost 1 base, with 9 bases spanning the gap. The CDR3 loop spans 13 amino acids. CDR3 in amino acids: CAWARDSNQPQHF. CDR3 sequence (DNA): TGTGCCTGGGCTCGGGACAGCAATCAGCCCCAGCATTTT.

The chain links TRBV6-5 to TRBJ2-1, with 9 nucleotides matching TRBD2. The trim removed 5 bases at V and 7 bases at J, leaving 9 bases unmatched. This CDR3 is built from 15 residues. Germline V lookup: CDR1 MNHEY, CDR2 SVGAGI. Written as DNA, the CDR3 is TGTGCCAGCAGTCGGGTAGCGGGAGTCAGAAATGAGCAGTTCTTC. Amino acids: CASSRVAGVRNEQFF.

This clonotype was seen only a few times. This chain connects TRBV11-2 to TRBJ2-5; 7 bases match TRBD1. CDR1 and CDR2 from the germline V gene are SGHAT and FQNNGV. This CDR3 region has 17 residues. V lost 1 base and J lost 11; bases outside the gene matches: 19. The CDR3 is CASSLGFGGQVLWEQYF. In DNA, the CDR3 is TGTGCCAGCAGCTTAGGGTTTGGAGGACAGGTTCTTTGGGAGCAGTACTTC.

V and J are TRBV29-1 and TRBJ1-1; D call uncertain. Germline values: CDR1 SQVTM, CDR2 ANQGSEA. The CDR3 extends over 12 amino acids. Deletions cut 4 bases from V and 0 bases from J, with 6 bases between. CDR3 loop: CSVAAMNTEAFF. CDR3 DNA sequence: TGCAGCGTTGCGGCGATGAACACTGAAGCTTTCTTT. Full variable domain (remainder filled in from reference TRBV29-1 and TRBJ1-1): SAVISQKPSRDICQRGTSLTIQCQVDSQVTMMFWYRQQPGQSLTLIATANQGSEATYESGFVIDKFPISRPNLTFSTLTVSNMSPEDSSIYLCSVAAMNTEAFFGQGTRLTVV.

The chain links TRBV7-8 to TRBJ2-7, with a weak D call TRBD2 (6 bases). Germline CDR1 and CDR2: SGHVS and FQNEAQ. The CDR3 sequence is 15 residues long. V was shortened by 2 bases and J by 7 bases, with 18 bases between the two germline ends. For the CDR3, the DNA is TGTGCCAGCAGCTTACGAATAGCGGAGTACAATGAGCAGTACTTC. It yields the protein CASSLRIAEYNEQYF.

The chain couples TRBV21-1 to TRBJ2-6. TRBV21-1 is noted as a pseudogene. The CDR3 is 18 amino acids. CDR3 nucleotides: TGTGCCAGCAGCAAAGAAAAGGCCTGGAGGTCTGGGGCCAACGTCCTGACTTTC. Residues: CASSKEKAWRSGANVLTF.

This clonotype was detected a few times. The rearrangement joins TRBV7-9 to TRBJ1-2; 7 positions match TRBD1. V lost 3 bases to trimming and J lost 8 bases; unmatched junction nucleotides: 9. The germline CDR1 and CDR2 sequences are SEHNR and FQNEAQ (reference sequence). There are 14 residues in the CDR3. Here the CDR3 reads CASSLGSTGFGYTF. The CDR3 DNA reads TGTGCCAGCAGCTTGGGGTCGACAGGGTTCGGCTACACCTTC.

The chain couples TRBV25-1 to TRBJ2-1; TRBD2 agrees at 10 bases. Germline-derived CDR1 and CDR2 are MGHDK and SYGVNS. Trimming removed 2 bases from V and 7 bases from J; junction bases left unmatched: 11. The length of the CDR3 is 17 residues. In DNA form, the CDR3 reads TGTGCCAGCAGTGAACTTCCCTCTAGCGGGAGAGCGAATGAGCAGTTCTTC. Translated, it gives CASSELPSSGRANEQFF.

The chain recombines TRBV27 with TRBJ2-2; 11 nucleotides line up with TRBD2. Germline loops: CDR1 MNHEY, CDR2 SMNVEV (reference sequence). This CDR3 is 16 amino acids long. V lost 5 bases and J lost 5; bases outside the gene matches: 7. The CDR3 here is CASSPRLAGHTGELFF. The CDR3 nucleotides read TGTGCCAGCAGTCCAAGACTAGCGGGGCATACCGGGGAGCTGTTTTTT.

This chain uses TRBV6-1 with TRBJ2-7; no clear D gene. Trimming took off 0 bases at V and 1 base at J, with 7 bases between the two ends. The CDR3 sequence is 14 residues long. From germline, CDR1 is MNHNS and CDR2 SASEGT. CDR3 nucleotide sequence: TGTGCCAGCAGTGAAGCCACCTTATCCTACGAGCAGTACTTC. Translating gives CASSEATLSYEQYF.

This clonotype occurred a few times. V and J are TRBV28 and TRBJ2-1; tentative D call: TRBD2 (6 bases). CDR1 is MDHEN and CDR2 is SYDVKM in the germline V gene. The CDR3 has 15 residues. The V end was cut by 3 bases, the J end by 2 bases, with 11 bases between. The CDR3 sequence: CASSFRGGPYNEQFF. The CDR3, as DNA: TGTGCCAGCAGTTTTCGAGGAGGGCCCTACAATGAGCAGTTCTTC.

This chain links TRBV4-1 with TRBJ2-7, with a possible D match to TRBD1 (5 bases). This CDR3 has 15 residues. The V and J ends lost 0 bases and 3 bases respectively, with 12 bases between them. Germline values: CDR1 MGHRA, CDR2 YSYEKL. The CDR3, as DNA: TGCGCCAGCAGCCAAGATCTAGGACACTACTACGAGCAGTACTTC. Protein: CASSQDLGHYYEQYF.

The gene calls are TRBV30 and TRBJ1-2; 7 bases match TRBD1. Germline assignment: CDR1 GTSNPN and CDR2 SVGIG (reference sequence). J gave up 6 bases and V 4 bases, and 11 bases lay outside the gene matches. This CDR3 contains 14 residues. As DNA, the CDR3 is TGTGCCTGGACCCCGTTTGGGACAGCGAATGGCTACACCTTC. Translation: CAWTPFGTANGYTF.

Points on this clonotype: At one boundary the junction diverges from the germline segment, which might be a read error. The V call is TRBV7-2, the J call TRBJ1-6; 7 bases match TRBD1. This CDR3 has 14 residues. The germline V gene encodes CDR1 SGHTA and CDR2 FQGNSA. The CDR3 sequence is CASRLGQDNSPLHF. The DNA for the CDR3 is TGTGCCAGCAGATTAGGACAGGATAATTCACCCCTCCACTTT.

There are many counts of this clonotype. The chain joins TRBV27 to TRBJ1-2; weak D call: TRBD1 (6 bases). Trimming removed 6 bases from V and 9 bases from J, with 23 bases in between. Germline V gene data show CDR1 as MNHEY and CDR2 as SMNVEV (reference sequence). The CDR3 has 15 residues. CDR3 bases: TGTGCCAGCAGCCGAATGGGGGGCCTAGGGGTGAGCTACACCTTC. It encodes CASSRMGGLGVSYTF.

This clonotype was seen only a few times. The chain couples TRBV14 to TRBJ2-1; 10 bases are a match to TRBD2. V gave up 7 bases and J gave up 9 bases; unmatched junction bases: 12. CDR1 and CDR2 from the germline V gene are SGHDN and FVKESK. The CDR3 is made up of 15 amino acids. Written as DNA, the CDR3 is TGTGCCAGCAACCATAGAGCGGGAGGGATTGGTGAGCAGTTCTTC. This gives the protein CASNHRAGGIGEQFF.